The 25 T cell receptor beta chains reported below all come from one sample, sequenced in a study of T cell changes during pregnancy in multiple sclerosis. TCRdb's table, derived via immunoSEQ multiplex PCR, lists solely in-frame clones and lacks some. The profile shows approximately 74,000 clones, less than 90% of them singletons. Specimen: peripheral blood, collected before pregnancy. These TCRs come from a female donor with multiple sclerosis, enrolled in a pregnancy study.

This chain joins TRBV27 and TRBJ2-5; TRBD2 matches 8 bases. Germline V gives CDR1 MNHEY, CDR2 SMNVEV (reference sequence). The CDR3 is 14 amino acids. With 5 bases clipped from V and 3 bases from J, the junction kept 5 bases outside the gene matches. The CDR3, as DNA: TGTGCCAGCAGTCCGCGGGGGGCCAAAGAGACCCAGTACTTC. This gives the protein CASSPRGAKETQYF.

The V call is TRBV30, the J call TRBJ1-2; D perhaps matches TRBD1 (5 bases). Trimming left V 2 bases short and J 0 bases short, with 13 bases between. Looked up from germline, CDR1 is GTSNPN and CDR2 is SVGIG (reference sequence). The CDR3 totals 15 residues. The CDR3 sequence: CAWSSGAYANYGYTF. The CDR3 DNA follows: TGTGCCTGGAGTAGTGGGGCCTACGCTAACTATGGCTACACCTTC.

Written as DNA, the CDR3 is TGTGCCATCAGCTCCGTCCACCCCCCGAGCACCGGGGAGCTGTTTTTT. Translated, it gives CAISSVHPPSTGELFF. This sequence joins TRBV10-3 and TRBJ2-2; no clear D gene. This CDR3 contains 16 residues. The germline CDR1 and CDR2 sequences are ENHRY and SYGVKD. Trimming removed 6 bases from V and 4 bases from J, with 18 bases in between.

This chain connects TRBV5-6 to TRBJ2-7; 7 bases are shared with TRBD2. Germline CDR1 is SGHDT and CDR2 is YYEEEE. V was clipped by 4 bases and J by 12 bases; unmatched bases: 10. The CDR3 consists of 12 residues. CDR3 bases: TGTGCCAGCAGCCCCCGGGAGGCTAAGCCGTACTTC. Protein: CASSPREAKPYF.

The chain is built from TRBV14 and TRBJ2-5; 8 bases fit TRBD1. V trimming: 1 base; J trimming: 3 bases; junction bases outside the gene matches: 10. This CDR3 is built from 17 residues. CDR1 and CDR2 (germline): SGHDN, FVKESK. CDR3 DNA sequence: TGTGCCAGCAGCCAAGGCCTCAGACAGGGGCCAAAAGAGACCCAGTACTTC. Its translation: CASSQGLRQGPKETQYF.

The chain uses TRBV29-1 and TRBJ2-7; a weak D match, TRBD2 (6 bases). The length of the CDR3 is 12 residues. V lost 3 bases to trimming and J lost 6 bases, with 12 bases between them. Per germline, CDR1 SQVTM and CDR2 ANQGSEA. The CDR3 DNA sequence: TGCAGCGTTGACGGGAGTGAGGTCGAGCAGTACTTC. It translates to CSVDGSEVEQYF.

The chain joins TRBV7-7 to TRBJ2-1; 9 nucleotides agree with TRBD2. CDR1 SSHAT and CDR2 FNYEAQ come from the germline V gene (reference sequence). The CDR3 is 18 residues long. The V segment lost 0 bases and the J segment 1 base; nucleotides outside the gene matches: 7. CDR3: CASSLAPSGRFSYNEQFF. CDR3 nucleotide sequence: TGTGCCAGCAGCTTAGCGCCCAGCGGGAGGTTTTCCTACAATGAGCAGTTCTTC.

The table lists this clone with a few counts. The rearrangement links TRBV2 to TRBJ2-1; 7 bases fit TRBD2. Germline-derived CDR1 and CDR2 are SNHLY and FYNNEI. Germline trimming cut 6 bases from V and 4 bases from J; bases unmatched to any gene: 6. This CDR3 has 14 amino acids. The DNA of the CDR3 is TGTGCCAGCAGCGCGGGAGAGCGGTACAATGAGCAGTTCTTC. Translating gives CASSAGERYNEQFF. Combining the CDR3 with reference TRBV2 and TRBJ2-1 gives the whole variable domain EPEVTQTPSHQVTQMGQEVILRCVPISNHLYFYWYRQILGQKVEFLVSFYNNEISEKSEIFDDQFSVERPDGSNFTLKIRSTKLEDSAMYFCASSAGERYNEQFFGPGTRLTVL.

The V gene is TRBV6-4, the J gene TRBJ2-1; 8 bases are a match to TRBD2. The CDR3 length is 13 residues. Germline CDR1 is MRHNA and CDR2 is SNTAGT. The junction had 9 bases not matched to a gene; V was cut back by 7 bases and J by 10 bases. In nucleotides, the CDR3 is TGTGCCAGCACCGAGCGGGAGCGTGGGGAGCAGTTCTTC. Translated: CASTERERGEQFF.

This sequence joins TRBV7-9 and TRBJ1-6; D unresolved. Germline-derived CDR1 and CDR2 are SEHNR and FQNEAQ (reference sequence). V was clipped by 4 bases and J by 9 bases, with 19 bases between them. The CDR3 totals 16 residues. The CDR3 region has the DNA TGTGCCAGCAGCTCTCTCCGAGGACCACTAGGTTCACCCCTCCACTTT. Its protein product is CASSSLRGPLGSPLHF.

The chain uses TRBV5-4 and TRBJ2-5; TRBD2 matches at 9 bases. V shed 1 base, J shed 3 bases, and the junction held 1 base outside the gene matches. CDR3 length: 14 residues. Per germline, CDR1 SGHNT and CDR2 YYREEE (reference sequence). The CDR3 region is CASSLSSGKETQYF. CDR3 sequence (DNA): TGTGCCAGCAGCTTGTCTAGCGGGAAAGAGACCCAGTACTTC.

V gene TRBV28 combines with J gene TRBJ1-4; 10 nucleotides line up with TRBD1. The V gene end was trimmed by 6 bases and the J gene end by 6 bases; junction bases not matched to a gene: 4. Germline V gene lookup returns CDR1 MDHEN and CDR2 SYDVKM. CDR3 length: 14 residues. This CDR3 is CASSPGQGYEKLFF. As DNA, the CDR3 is TGTGCCAGCAGCCCGGGACAGGGGTATGAAAAACTGTTTTTT.

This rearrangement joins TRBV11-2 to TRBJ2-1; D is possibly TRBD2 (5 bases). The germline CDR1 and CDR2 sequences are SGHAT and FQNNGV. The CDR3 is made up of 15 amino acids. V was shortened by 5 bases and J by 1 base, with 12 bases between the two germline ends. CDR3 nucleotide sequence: TGTGCCAGCAGCCTGAGGGATGGTTCCTACAATGAGCAGTTCTTC. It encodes CASSLRDGSYNEQFF.

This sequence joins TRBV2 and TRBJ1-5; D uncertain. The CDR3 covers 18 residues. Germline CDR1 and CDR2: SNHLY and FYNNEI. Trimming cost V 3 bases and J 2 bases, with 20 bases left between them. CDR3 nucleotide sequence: TGTGCCAGCAGTGACGGGTATAGAAGCCTTGGTGGCAATCAGCCCCAGCATTTT. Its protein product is CASSDGYRSLGGNQPQHF.

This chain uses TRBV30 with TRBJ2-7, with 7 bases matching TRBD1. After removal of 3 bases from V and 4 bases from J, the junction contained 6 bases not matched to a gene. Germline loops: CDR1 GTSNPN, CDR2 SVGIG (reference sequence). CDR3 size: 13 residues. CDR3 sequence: CAWSRDSLYEQYF. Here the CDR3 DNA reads TGTGCCTGGAGCAGGGACAGTTTATACGAGCAGTACTTC.

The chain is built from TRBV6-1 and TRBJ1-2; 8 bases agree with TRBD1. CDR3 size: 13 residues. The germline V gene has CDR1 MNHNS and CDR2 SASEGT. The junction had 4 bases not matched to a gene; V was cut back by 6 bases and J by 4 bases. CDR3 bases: TGTGCCAGCAGATTAGACAGGGGCTATGGCTACACCTTC. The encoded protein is CASRLDRGYGYTF.

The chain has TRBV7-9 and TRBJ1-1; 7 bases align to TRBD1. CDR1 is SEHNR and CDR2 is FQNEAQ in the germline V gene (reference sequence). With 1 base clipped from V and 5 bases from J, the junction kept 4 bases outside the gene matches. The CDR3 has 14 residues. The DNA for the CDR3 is TGTGCCAGCAGCTTAGAAAGGGGGCTAACTGAAGCTTTCTTT. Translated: CASSLERGLTEAFF.

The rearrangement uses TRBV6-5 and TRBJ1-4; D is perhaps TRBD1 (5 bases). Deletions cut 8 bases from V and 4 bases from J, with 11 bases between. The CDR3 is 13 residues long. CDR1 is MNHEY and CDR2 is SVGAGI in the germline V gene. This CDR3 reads CASGGTDNEKLFF. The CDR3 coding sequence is TGTGCCAGCGGCGGGACGGATAATGAAAAACTGTTTTTT.

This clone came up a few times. For the CDR3, the DNA is TGTGCCAGCAGTTTATCGGCGGCAGCTAATTCACCCCTCCACTTT. Its protein is CASSLSAAANSPLHF. The chain couples TRBV27 to TRBJ1-6; the D is unclear. Trimming cost V 0 bases and J 6 bases, with 9 bases left between them. The germline V gene encodes CDR1 MNHEY and CDR2 SMNVEV (reference sequence). This CDR3 is 15 amino acids long.

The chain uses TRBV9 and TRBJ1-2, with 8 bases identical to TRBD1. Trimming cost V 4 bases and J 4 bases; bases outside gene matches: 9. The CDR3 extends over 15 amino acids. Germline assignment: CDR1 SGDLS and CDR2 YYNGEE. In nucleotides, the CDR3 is TGTGCCAGCAGCACAGGGGGTAGGAGCGTCTATGGCTACACCTTC. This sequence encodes CASSTGGRSVYGYTF.

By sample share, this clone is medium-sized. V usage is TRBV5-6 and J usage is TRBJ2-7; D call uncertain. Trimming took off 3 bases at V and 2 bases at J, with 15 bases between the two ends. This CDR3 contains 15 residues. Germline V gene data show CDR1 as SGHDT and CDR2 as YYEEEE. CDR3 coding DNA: TGTGCCAGCAGCTCGAGTGAGCTAACGACCTACGAGCAGTACTTC. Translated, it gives CASSSSELTTYEQYF.

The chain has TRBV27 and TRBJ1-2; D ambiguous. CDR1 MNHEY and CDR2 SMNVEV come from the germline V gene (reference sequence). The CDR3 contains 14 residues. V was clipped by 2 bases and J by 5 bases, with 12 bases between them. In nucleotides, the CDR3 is TGTGCCAGCAGTTTAGGAGGGCTCCGGTATGGCTACACCTTC. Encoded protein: CASSLGGLRYGYTF.

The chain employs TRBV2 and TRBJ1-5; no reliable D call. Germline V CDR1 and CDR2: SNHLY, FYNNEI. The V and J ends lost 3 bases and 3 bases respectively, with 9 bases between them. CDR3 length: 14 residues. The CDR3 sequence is CASSDFSSNQPQHF. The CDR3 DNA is TGTGCCAGCAGTGATTTCAGTTCCAATCAGCCCCAGCATTTT.

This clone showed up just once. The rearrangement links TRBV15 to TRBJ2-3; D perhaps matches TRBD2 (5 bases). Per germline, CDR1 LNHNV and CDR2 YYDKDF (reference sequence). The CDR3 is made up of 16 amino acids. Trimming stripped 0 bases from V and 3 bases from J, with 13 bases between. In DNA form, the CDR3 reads TGTGCCACCAGCAGAGAGGCGAGCGGAGGAACAGATACGCAGTATTTT. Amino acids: CATSREASGGTDTQYF.

CDR3 bases: TGTGCCAGCAGCTTCGGGGAACGGTACGAGCAGTACTTC. This gives the protein CASSFGERYEQYF. V and J are TRBV7-2 and TRBJ2-7; maybe TRBD2 (5 bases). Germline V CDR1 and CDR2: SGHTA, FQGNSA. The CDR3 loop spans 13 amino acids. Trimming took 3 bases from V and 4 from J, leaving 10 bases between them.